Reported below is one T cell receptor (beta chain). Each CDR3 protein is one row after TCRdb ran MiXCR on the RACE reads. The sample holds tens of thousands of distinct CDR3 sequences; approximately 11% are singletons and the top ten take around 4.8%. V lost 7 bases and J 4 bases, leaving 17 bases between the germline ends. From germline, CDR1 is LNHDA and CDR2 SQIVND (reference sequence). This CDR3 spans 15 amino acids. Time point noted: pre-sensitization, week 0. The treatment is: therapeutic diphenylcyclopropenone sensitization with weekly scalp DPC. The data originate from a study of human T cells and chemical hapten exposure.

The sequence came from a woman in her forties or fifties with alopecia areata. Some clones in this sample may be carry-over from other donors' samples. Sequenced material: whole blood, taken in connection with sensitization to the hapten diphenylcyclopropenone (DPC). The V and J genes are TRBV19 and TRBJ1-5, with TRBD1 as a possible D gene (5 bases). CDR3: CASKNSGTPNQPQHF. The CDR3 DNA sequence: TGTGCCAGTAAAAATTCAGGGACCCCAAATCAGCCCCAGCATTTT.